Detailed here is one T cell receptor beta chain. What it recognizes is unknown. These data are taken from a study of cytomegalovirus exposure and HLA in healthy donors. Findings and caveats of the study: TCR beta V segments were, for the most part, productive about 87% or about 30% of the time in an earlier analysis. A few of the chains that were CMV-associated were confirmed in vitro to be specific for CMV antigens.

CDR1 and CDR2 (germline): MNHEY, SVGAGI. The CDR3 is 16 amino acids. The V segment lost 2 bases and the J segment 4 bases; nucleotides outside the gene matches: 4. Use of 60 Vbeta and 13 Jbeta primers characterized the PCR. Assay used: immunoSEQ multiplex PCR; TCRdb lists only in-frame clones, some missing. The profile shows about 95,000 clones, around four fifths of them singletons. This chain joins TRBV6-5 and TRBJ2-3; 12 bases match TRBD2. Sequenced input: PBMCs. The source is a woman aged 40 to 50 in good health and CMV-seropositive. The CDR3 sequence is CASSYTLAGGSDTQYF. The DNA for the CDR3 is TGTGCCAGCAGTTACACACTAGCGGGGGGTTCAGATACGCAGTATTTT.